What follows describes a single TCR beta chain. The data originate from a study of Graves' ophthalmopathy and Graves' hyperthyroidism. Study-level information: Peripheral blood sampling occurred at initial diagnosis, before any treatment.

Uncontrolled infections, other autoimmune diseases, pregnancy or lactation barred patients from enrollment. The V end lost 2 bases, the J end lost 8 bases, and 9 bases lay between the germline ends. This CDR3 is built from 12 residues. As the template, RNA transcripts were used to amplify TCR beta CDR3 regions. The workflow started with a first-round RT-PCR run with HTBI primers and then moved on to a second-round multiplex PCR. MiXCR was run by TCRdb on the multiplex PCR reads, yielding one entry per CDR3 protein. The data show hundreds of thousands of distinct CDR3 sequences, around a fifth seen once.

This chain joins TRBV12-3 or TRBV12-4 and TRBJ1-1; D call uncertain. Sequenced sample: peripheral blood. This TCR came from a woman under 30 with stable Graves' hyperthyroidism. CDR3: CASSLFGVEAFF. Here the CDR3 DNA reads TGTGCCAGCAGTTTATTCGGGGTCGAAGCTTTCTTT.